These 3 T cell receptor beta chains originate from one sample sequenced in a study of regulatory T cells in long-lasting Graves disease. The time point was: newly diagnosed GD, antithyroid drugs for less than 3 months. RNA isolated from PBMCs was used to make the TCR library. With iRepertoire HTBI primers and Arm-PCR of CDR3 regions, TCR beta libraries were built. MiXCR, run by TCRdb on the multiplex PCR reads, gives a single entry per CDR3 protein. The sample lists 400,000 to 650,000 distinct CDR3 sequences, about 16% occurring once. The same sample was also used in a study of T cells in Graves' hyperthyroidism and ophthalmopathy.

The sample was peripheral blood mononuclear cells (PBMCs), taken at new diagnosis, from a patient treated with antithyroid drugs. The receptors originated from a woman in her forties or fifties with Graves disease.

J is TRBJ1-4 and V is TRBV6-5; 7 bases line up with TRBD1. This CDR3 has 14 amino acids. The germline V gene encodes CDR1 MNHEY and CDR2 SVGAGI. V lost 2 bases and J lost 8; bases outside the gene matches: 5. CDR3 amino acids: CASSYGNRGEKLFF. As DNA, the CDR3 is TGTGCCAGCAGTTACGGGAACAGGGGCGAAAAACTGTTTTTT.

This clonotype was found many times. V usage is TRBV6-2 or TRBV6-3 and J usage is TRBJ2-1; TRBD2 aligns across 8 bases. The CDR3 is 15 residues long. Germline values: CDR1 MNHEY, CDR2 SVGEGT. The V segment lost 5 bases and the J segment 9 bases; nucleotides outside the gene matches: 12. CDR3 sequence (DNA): TGTGCCAGCAGTGTCCGGGAGGGGGAAAAGGGTGAGCAGTTCTTC. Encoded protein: CASSVREGEKGEQFF.

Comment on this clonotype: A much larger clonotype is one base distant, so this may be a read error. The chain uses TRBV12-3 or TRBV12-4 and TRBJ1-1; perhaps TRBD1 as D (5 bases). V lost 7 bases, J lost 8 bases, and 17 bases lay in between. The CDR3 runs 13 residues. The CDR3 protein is CASTSWDHLEAFF. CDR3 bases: TGTGCCAGCACCTCTTGGGACCACCTGGAAGCTTTCTTT.